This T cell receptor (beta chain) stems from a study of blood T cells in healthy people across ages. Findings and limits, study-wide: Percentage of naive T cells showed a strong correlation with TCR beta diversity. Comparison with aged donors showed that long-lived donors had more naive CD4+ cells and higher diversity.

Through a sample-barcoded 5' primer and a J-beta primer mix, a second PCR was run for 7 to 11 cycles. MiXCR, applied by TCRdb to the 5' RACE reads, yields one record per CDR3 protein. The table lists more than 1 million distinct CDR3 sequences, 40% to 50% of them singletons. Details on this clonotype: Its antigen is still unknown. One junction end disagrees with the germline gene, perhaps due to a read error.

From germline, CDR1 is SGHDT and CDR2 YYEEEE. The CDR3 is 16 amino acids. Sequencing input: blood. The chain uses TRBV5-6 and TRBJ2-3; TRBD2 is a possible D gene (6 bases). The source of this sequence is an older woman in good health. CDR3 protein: CASSFSGSQLTDTRYF. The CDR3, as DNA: TGTGCCAGCAGCTTTTCCGGGAGCCAGCTCACAGATACGCGGTATTTT.